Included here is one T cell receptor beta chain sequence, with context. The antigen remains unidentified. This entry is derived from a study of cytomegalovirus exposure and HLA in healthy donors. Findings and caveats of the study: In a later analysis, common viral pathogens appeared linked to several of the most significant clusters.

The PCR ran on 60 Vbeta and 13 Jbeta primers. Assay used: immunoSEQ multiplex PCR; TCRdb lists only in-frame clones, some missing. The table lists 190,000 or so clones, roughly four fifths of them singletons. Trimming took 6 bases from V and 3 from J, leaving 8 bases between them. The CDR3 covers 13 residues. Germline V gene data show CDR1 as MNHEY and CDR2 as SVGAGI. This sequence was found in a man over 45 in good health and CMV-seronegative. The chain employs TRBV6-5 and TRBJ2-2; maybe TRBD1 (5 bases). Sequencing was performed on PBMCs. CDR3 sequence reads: CASRGRDTGELFF. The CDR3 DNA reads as TGTGCCAGCAGGGGCAGGGACACCGGGGAGCTGTTTTTT.